The clone carrying this TCR beta chain has ten or more counts. What it recognizes is unknown. The data are from a study of CD8+CD57+ T cells in acquired aplastic anemia. Background on the study: When averaged, DNA from sorted CD4+ and CD8+ cells came to 2.5 to 3.5 ug. The study's findings and limits: Overlapping CD8+ CDR3 repertoires of patients and controls contained about 27 shared sequences.

Patients included in sequencing had previously demonstrated CD8+CD57+ cell expansion by flow cytometry. It was genomic DNA that served as the template for profiling TCR beta VDJ and CDR3. Each CDR3 protein gets one entry after TCRdb re-called the reads with MiXCR. The sample includes some 160,000 distinct CDR3 sequences, less than 60% of them seen just once. This clonotype was obtained from a human donor with aplastic anemia. Sequenced input: sorted CD4+, CD8+, or CD8+CD57+ T cells (not recorded which) from PBMCs.

Here the CDR3 DNA reads TGTGCCCAGGGTGGCTACACCTTC. It specifies CAQGGYTF. The chain links TRBV30 to TRBJ1-2; tentative D call: TRBD1 (5 bases). Germline assignment: CDR1 GTSNPN and CDR2 SVGIG (reference sequence). The V end was cut by 8 bases, the J end by 7 bases, with 5 bases between. This CDR3 is 8 amino acids long.